Sequencing of this T cell receptor (beta chain) was carried out in a study of metastatic and nonmetastatic thyroid tumors. CDR3 length: 14 residues. The germline V gene has CDR1 WNHNN and CDR2 SYGVQD (reference sequence). Trimming took off 4 bases at V and 1 base at J, with 11 bases between the two ends. This clone is medium-sized (0.01 to 0.1%). Among the patients, none had received any treatment before thyroid surgery. TCRdb re-clonotyped the PCR reads via MiXCR. The sample carries 30,000 to 40,000 clones, 18% recorded once. This receptor was taken from a male donor with papillary thyroid cancer or a benign thyroid nodule (not recorded which). Some clones in this sample may be carry-over from other donors' samples. Sequenced material: blood. The chain joins TRBV10-1 to TRBJ2-7, with TRBD2 as a possible D gene (5 bases). CDR3 DNA: TGCGCCAGCAGTGCGCTAGCCCCATCCTACGAGCAGTACTTC. Translation gives CASSALAPSYEQYF.